This T cell receptor beta chain was sequenced during a study of cytomegalovirus exposure and HLA in healthy donors. The V and J ends lost 7 bases and 7 bases respectively, with 22 bases between them. Per germline, CDR1 LGHNA and CDR2 YNFKEQ. This CDR3 is 15 amino acids long. PCR primers comprised 60 Vbeta and 13 Jbeta primers. Clones were read by immunoSEQ multiplex PCR, and TCRdb kept only the in-frame ones, dropping some. Its listing shows over 200,000 clones. The specimen was PBMCs. The chain joins TRBV4-2 to TRBJ1-2, with D possibly matching TRBD1 (5 bases). The receptor was isolated from a woman aged 25 to 45 in good health and CMV-seropositive. CDR3 DNA: TGTGCCAGCATGAGACAATTTGCAGGGATTGGTGGCTACACCTTC. Amino acid sequence: CASMRQFAGIGGYTF.